These T cell receptor beta chains were read from a single sample in a study of T-cell reconstitution after alpha-beta-depleted transplantation in children. TCRdb analysed the PCR reads with MiXCR anew, one entry per CDR3 protein. The sample has just under 350,000 distinct CDR3 sequences, 15% to 20% seen once. Sequenced material: PBMCs, mostly from graft donor cells, taken 360 days after TCRalphabeta/CD19-depleted stem cell transplant. These receptors were collected from a male patient aged 2 to 10 who had a stem cell transplant for acute lymphoblastic leukemia, so the T cells may come from the graft donor. CDR3s include the opening cysteine and the closing phenylalanine or tryptophan. A D gene is named only where the DNA matches it firmly. Rows may omit the clone size; those that give it use once, few, many or a size class.

CDR3aa	CDR3nt	abundance	v_gene	j_gene	d_gene
CAKLAGTYEQYF	TGTGCCAAACTGGCGGGTACCTACGAGCAGTACTTC	.	TRBV6-5	TRBJ2-7	.
CSVEFRLRKDTQYF	TGCAGCGTTGAATTTAGGCTTCGGAAAGATACGCAGTATTTT	.	TRBV29-1	TRBJ2-3	.
CASSSGTSAIYEQYF	TGTGCCAGCAGCAGCGGGACTAGCGCTATCTACGAGCAGTACTTC	.	TRBV12-3/TRBV12-4	TRBJ2-7	TRBD2
CASSLLAGINEQFF	TGCGCCAGCAGCTTACTAGCGGGTATCAATGAGCAGTTCTTC	few	TRBV5-1	TRBJ2-1	TRBD2
CASSFWNEDEQFF	TGTGCCAGCAGCTTTTGGAACGAGGATGAGCAGTTCTTC	many	TRBV5-6	TRBJ2-1	.
CASSQGWTSGYGYTF	TGTGCCAGCAGCCAGGGGTGGACAAGCGGCTATGGCTACACCTTC	.	TRBV5-5	TRBJ1-2	.
CASSLGTRNEKLFF	TGCGCCAGCAGCCTCGGGACCCGGAATGAAAAACTGTTTTTT	.	TRBV5-1	TRBJ1-4	.
CASRSTSGRTDTQYF	TGTGCCAGCAGGTCAACTAGCGGTCGCACAGATACGCAGTATTTT	few	TRBV7-2	TRBJ2-3	TRBD2
CASSQEAGASYEQYF	TGCGCCAGCAGCCAGGAAGCGGGAGCCTCCTACGAGCAGTACTTC	few	TRBV4-1	TRBJ2-7	TRBD2
CSANCGGHEQFF	TGCAGTGCTAACTGCGGTGGCCATGAGCAGTTCTTC	few	TRBV20-1	TRBJ2-1	.
CASREGLYSNQPQHF	TGTGCCAGCAGAGAGGGCCTATATAGCAATCAGCCCCAGCATTTT	.	TRBV6-2/TRBV6-3	TRBJ1-5	.
CSVEHGTDTQYF	TGCAGCGTTGAACACGGCACAGATACGCAGTATTTT	few	TRBV29-1	TRBJ2-3	.
CASSYLQTGRAGELFF	TGTGCCAGCAGTTACCTACAGACAGGGAGAGCCGGGGAGCTGTTTTTT	many	TRBV6-5	TRBJ2-2	TRBD1
CATSKRDKANYGYTF	TGTGCCACCAGCAAGCGGGACAAGGCTAACTATGGCTACACCTTC	many	TRBV15	TRBJ1-2	.
CASSLEVETQYF	TGCGCCAGCAGCTTGGAGGTGGAGACCCAGTACTTC	few	TRBV5-1	TRBJ2-5	.
CASSFLAGGAYNEQFF	TGCGCCAGCAGCTTTTTAGCGGGAGGGGCCTACAATGAGCAGTTCTTC	few	TRBV5-1	TRBJ2-1	TRBD2
CASSQAGGQPQHF	TGCGCCAGCAGCCAAGCAGGGGGGCAGCCCCAGCATTTT	once	TRBV4-1	TRBJ1-5	TRBD1
CAIRTDRGGTEAFF	TGTGCCATCAGAACTGACAGGGGGGGGACTGAAGCTTTCTTT	.	TRBV10-3	TRBJ1-1	TRBD1
CASSLGWTGGAWGGNIQYF	TGCGCCAGCAGCTTGGGGTGGACAGGGGGCGCATGGGGCGGAAACATTCAGTACTTC	.	TRBV5-1	TRBJ2-4	TRBD1
CASSQEIRVHEQYF	TGTGCCAGCAGCCAAGAGATTAGGGTCCACGAGCAGTACTTC	many	TRBV4-2	TRBJ2-7	.
CASSLERVRPQHF	TGTGCCAGCAGTTTAGAAAGGGTTCGGCCCCAGCATTTT	many	TRBV28	TRBJ1-5	.
CASSFGLAGDSTDTQYF	TGCGCCAGCAGTTTCGGACTAGCGGGAGATAGCACAGATACGCAGTATTTT	few	TRBV5-1	TRBJ2-3	TRBD2
CASSQGQGSTETQYF	TGTGCCAGCAGCCAAGGACAGGGTAGTACGGAGACCCAGTACTTC	many	TRBV14	TRBJ2-5	TRBD1
CAISGHSRTGEQFF	TGTGCCATCAGTGGGCATAGCCGAACTGGGGAGCAGTTCTTC	few	TRBV10-3	TRBJ2-1	.
CSASTGACEKLFF	TGCAGTGCTTCTACAGGGGCTTGCGAAAAACTGTTTTTT	.	TRBV20-1	TRBJ1-4	TRBD1
CASSFIGTNEQYF	TGTGCCAGCAGCTTCATCGGGACGAACGAGCAGTACTTC	few	TRBV7-9	TRBJ2-7	.
CASGYSHYEQYF	TGTGCTAGTGGTTACTCGCACTACGAGCAGTACTTC	few	TRBV12-5	TRBJ2-7	.
CASSVDQGWTGELFF	TGTGCCAGCAGCGTAGACCAGGGTTGGACCGGGGAGCTGTTTTTT	.	TRBV9	TRBJ2-2	.
CVSSSLQGATNEKLFF	TGTGTCAGCAGCTCGTTGCAAGGTGCAACTAATGAAAAACTGTTTTTT	.	TRBV5-6	TRBJ1-4	.
CASSFDRGATGNTIYF	TGTGCCAGCAGCTTCGACAGGGGGGCTACTGGAAACACCATATATTTT	many	TRBV11-3	TRBJ1-3	TRBD1
CASSGMNRGYNQPQHF	TGCGCCAGCAGTGGTATGAACAGGGGGTACAATCAGCCCCAGCATTTT	few	TRBV10-2	TRBJ1-5	TRBD1
CASLGQGGSPLHF	TGTGCCAGTCTGGGACAGGGGGGTTCACCCCTCCACTTT	.	TRBV6-1	TRBJ1-6	TRBD1
CASSLGQSKTQYF	TGTGCCAGCAGCTTAGGACAGTCCAAGACCCAGTACTTC	.	TRBV7-6	TRBJ2-5	.
CASRASPGQGNEKLFF	TGTGCCAGCAGAGCTTCCCCGGGTCAAGGGAATGAAAAACTGTTTTTT	few	TRBV12-3/TRBV12-4	TRBJ1-4	.
CASSSGYGTDTQYF	TGTGCCAGCAGTTCGGGCTACGGCACAGATACGCAGTATTTT	.	TRBV27	TRBJ2-3	.
CASSFNPSSANTGELFF	TGTGCCAGCAGCTTCAATCCTAGCTCTGCGAACACCGGGGAGCTGTTTTTT	.	TRBV7-8	TRBJ2-2	.
CASSLPSGQGLNIANQPQHF	TGTGCCAGCAGTTTACCTTCGGGACAGGGCCTAAATATAGCCAATCAGCCCCAGCATTTT	.	TRBV28	TRBJ1-5	TRBD1
CATSPRDSYEQYF	TGTGCCACCAGCCCTCGAGACTCCTACGAGCAGTACTTC	few	TRBV15	TRBJ2-7	.
CASSKGQHSADTQYF	TGTGCCAGCAGTAAAGGACAGCACTCCGCAGATACGCAGTATTTT	few	TRBV27	TRBJ2-3	.
CSVDPGTASETQYF	TGCAGCGTTGATCCCGGGACAGCATCCGAGACCCAGTACTTC	.	TRBV29-1	TRBJ2-5	TRBD1
CSARMVGPNQETQYF	TGCAGTGCCAGGATGGTCGGTCCTAACCAAGAGACCCAGTACTTC	few	TRBV20-1	TRBJ2-5	.
CASRAGTERGEQYF	TGTGCCAGCAGAGCCGGGACAGAAAGGGGCGAGCAGTACTTC	few	TRBV28	TRBJ2-7	TRBD1
CASSLTRRDTEAFF	TGTGCCAGCAGTCTCACCCGTAGGGACACTGAAGCTTTCTTT	few	TRBV12-3/TRBV12-4	TRBJ1-1	.
CASSLRRFVLGVDTQYF	TGTGCCAGCAGCTTACGTAGGTTCGTTCTGGGCGTGGATACGCAGTATTTT	.	TRBV7-6	TRBJ2-3	.
CSVLSGQGVEQYF	TGCAGCGTCCTCTCGGGACAGGGGGTCGAGCAGTACTTC	few	TRBV29-1	TRBJ2-7	TRBD1
CSAGQANDEKLFF	TGCAGTGCTGGACAGGCGAACGATGAAAAACTGTTTTTT	.	TRBV20-1	TRBJ1-4	TRBD1
CASSVASGRALDTQYF	TGTGCCAGCAGCGTAGCCAGCGGGAGGGCCCTAGATACGCAGTATTTT	many	TRBV9	TRBJ2-3	TRBD2
CASSRRQGFWEQYF	TGTGCCAGCAGTCGCCGACAGGGATTTTGGGAGCAGTACTTC	once	TRBV27	TRBJ2-7	TRBD1
CSAARGATEAFF	TGCAGTGCTGCCAGGGGGGCCACTGAAGCTTTCTTT	many	TRBV20-1	TRBJ1-1	TRBD1
CASSLNEAFF	TGTGCCAGCAGCTTAAATGAAGCTTTCTTT	.	TRBV13	TRBJ1-1	.
CASSQDRRGSSPLHF	TGTGCCAGCAGCCAAGATCGCAGGGGGAGTTCACCCCTCCACTTT	.	TRBV4-2	TRBJ1-6	TRBD1
CATSEGDGWETQYF	TGTGCCACCAGCGAGGGGGACGGTTGGGAGACCCAGTACTTC	few	TRBV15	TRBJ2-5	.
CASSPGQPLGYEQYF	TGTGCCAGCAGTCCCGGACAGCCGTTGGGCTACGAGCAGTACTTC	few	TRBV6-1	TRBJ2-7	.
CASSLRRDSTDTQYF	TGTGCCAGCAGCTTACGACGGGACAGCACAGATACGCAGTATTTT	few	TRBV7-9	TRBJ2-3	.
CSARTGGARMNTEAFF	TGCAGTGCAAGGACAGGGGGGGCCCGCATGAACACTGAAGCTTTCTTT	.	TRBV20-1	TRBJ1-1	TRBD1
CASSLALAGGTDTQYF	TGTGCCAGCAGTTTAGCCCTAGCGGGAGGAACAGATACGCAGTATTTT	few	TRBV12-3/TRBV12-4	TRBJ2-3	TRBD2
CASSQGRLSGRPSYEQYF	TGCGCCAGCAGCCAAGGGAGACTTAGCGGGAGGCCCAGCTACGAGCAGTACTTC	.	TRBV4-1	TRBJ2-7	TRBD2
CASSGAFWNTNTGELFF	TGTGCCAGCAGTGGGGCTTTTTGGAACACTAACACCGGGGAGCTGTTTTTT	.	TRBV27	TRBJ2-2	.
CASTPPGTGTYEQYF	TGTGCCAGCACCCCGCCCGGGACCGGAACATACGAGCAGTACTTC	many	TRBV12-3/TRBV12-4	TRBJ2-7	.